This TCR beta chain was observed in a study of early stage breast cancer tumors. This CDR3 region has 16 residues. J lost 0 bases, V lost 5 bases, and 7 bases had no gene match. The germline V gene encodes CDR1 SGHTA and CDR2 FQGTGA. Only in-frame clones appear in the TCRdb table, and some are missing; sequencing was by immunoSEQ multiplex PCR. Here the sample spans more than 8,500 clones, approximately 72% being singletons. The genes are TRBV7-3 and TRBJ1-1, with TRBD1 matching 9 bases. The sequenced sample consisted of breast tumor tissue. The sequence was obtained from a person aged 45 to 59 with breast cancer. CDR3 nucleotides: TGTGCCAGCAGCGTCACGGGGACAGGGTTGAACACTGAAGCTTTCTTT. This codes for CASSVTGTGLNTEAFF.